A selection of T cell receptor beta chains follows, all from one sample in a study of OX40 agonist ivuxolimab in advanced cancers. Here immunoSEQ multiplex PCR was the method, and the copy in TCRdb shows in-frame clones only, minus some. This sample has tens of thousands of clones, with approximately 90% found just once. Material: CD4+ or CD8+ T cells sorted from blood, obtained in a trial of the OX40 agonist ivuxolimab. Receptor source: an adult with an advanced solid tumor such as melanoma, head and neck, liver or kidney cancer. Each CDR3 is given with its conserved first and last residue. The D gene is left open where the match is weak. Clone size is not always given. Where it is, it says once, few, many or a class for expanded clones.

.,TRBJ1-2,.,TRBV29-1,CSVEFGRVASGYTF,TGCAGCGTTGAATTCGGCAGGGTGGCGTCGGGCTACACCTTC
.,TRBJ2-1,TRBD1,TRBV19,CASSFQGANEQFF,TGTGCCAGTAGTTTCCAGGGGGCCAATGAGCAGTTCTTC
.,TRBJ2-7,.,TRBV23-1,CASSRRGRYEQYF,TGCGCCAGCAGTCGCAGGGGGAGGTACGAGCAGTACTTC
.,TRBJ1-5,.,TRBV27,CASSFGPGQPQHF,TGTGCCAGCAGTTTTGGGCCCGGTCAGCCCCAGCATTTT
.,TRBJ1-3,.,TRBV29-1,CSVGSGSMGNTIYF,TGCAGCGTTGGATCGGGGTCGATGGGAAACACCATATATTTT
once,TRBJ1-3,.,TRBV9,CASSVGGNSGNTIYF,TGTGCCAGCAGCGTAGGGGGAAACTCTGGAAACACCATATATTTT
.,TRBJ1-5,.,TRBV9,CASSADGRNQPQHF,TGTGCCAGCAGCGCCGACGGCCGCAATCAGCCCCAGCATTTT
.,TRBJ2-4,.,TRBV28,CASSLNLEELAKNIQYF,TGTGCCAGCAGTTTGAATTTGGAAGAGCTAGCCAAAAACATTCAGTACTTC
.,TRBJ2-1,.,TRBV4-1,CASSQEYRGYYNEQFF,TGCGCCAGCAGCCAAGAGTATAGGGGGTATTACAATGAGCAGTTCTTC
.,TRBJ1-2,.,TRBV18,CASSPTMDSRNNYGYTF,TGTGCCAGCTCACCGACTATGGACTCACGCAATAACTATGGCTACACCTTC
.,TRBJ1-2,.,TRBV7-9,CASSLGRGMGSYGYTF,TGTGCCAGCAGCTTAGGGCGAGGCATGGGATCCTATGGCTACACCTTC
.,TRBJ2-7,.,TRBV4-1,CASSQGGSGSYYEQYF,TGCGCCAGCAGCCAAGGGGGGTCAGGGTCCTACTACGAGCAGTACTTC
.,TRBJ2-1,.,TRBV19,CASSMGGSYNEQFF,TGTGCCAGTAGTATGGGAGGCTCCTACAATGAGCAGTTCTTC
few,TRBJ1-5,.,TRBV10-3,CAISPGDSNQPQHF,TGTGCCATCAGCCCAGGGGACAGCAATCAGCCCCAGCATTTT
.,TRBJ2-5,.,TRBV27,CASSFGPFETQYF,TGTGCCAGCAGTTTTGGGCCCTTTGAGACCCAGTACTTC
.,TRBJ1-1,.,TRBV6-5,CASSYSAVGVDTEAFF,TGTGCCAGCAGTTACTCGGCGGTTGGCGTCGACACTGAAGCTTTCTTT
.,TRBJ2-1,.,TRBV9,CASSGNEQFF,TGTGCCAGCAGCGGAAATGAGCAGTTCTTC
.,TRBJ1-3,TRBD1,TRBV10-3,CAPKTGTGNTIYF,TGTGCCCCGAAGACAGGGACTGGAAACACCATATATTTT
.,TRBJ2-2,.,TRBV6-4,CASSEGGGRTGELFF,TGTGCCAGCAGTGAGGGAGGGGGAAGAACCGGGGAGCTGTTTTTT
.,TRBJ2-3,TRBD1,TRBV7-9,CASSLLGGTGFPDTQYF,TGTGCCAGCAGCTTATTAGGTGGGACAGGGTTTCCGGATACGCAGTATTTT
.,TRBJ1-6,.,TRBV9,CASSVVGAIDSPLHF,TGTGCCAGCAGCGTAGTGGGGGCGATTGATTCACCCCTCCACTTT
.,TRBJ2-3,.,TRBV9,CASSAPLLNQGADTQYF,TGTGCCAGCAGCGCGCCATTACTCAACCAGGGTGCAGATACGCAGTATTTT
.,TRBJ2-3,TRBD1,TRBV15,CATSRIPGQGTDTQYF,TGTGCCACCAGCAGAATACCGGGACAGGGAACAGATACGCAGTATTTT
.,TRBJ2-1,.,TRBV6-1,CASSREDYYNEQFF,TGTGCCAGCAGTAGGGAGGACTACTACAATGAGCAGTTCTTC
once,TRBJ2-5,.,TRBV27,CASSFLGQNQETQYF,TGTGCCAGCAGTTTCCTAGGACAGAACCAAGAGACCCAGTACTTC
.,TRBJ2-7,TRBD2,TRBV14,CASRFSGRPTYEQYF,TGTGCCAGCAGGTTTAGCGGGAGGCCCACCTACGAGCAGTACTTC
.,TRBJ1-1,TRBD1,TRBV9,CASSGEFQGQGGTEAFF,TGTGCCAGCAGCGGTGAGTTTCAAGGACAGGGAGGAACTGAAGCTTTCTTT
.,TRBJ2-1,.,TRBV19,CASNFPGASNEQFF,TGTGCCAGTAATTTCCCGGGGGCGAGCAATGAGCAGTTCTTC